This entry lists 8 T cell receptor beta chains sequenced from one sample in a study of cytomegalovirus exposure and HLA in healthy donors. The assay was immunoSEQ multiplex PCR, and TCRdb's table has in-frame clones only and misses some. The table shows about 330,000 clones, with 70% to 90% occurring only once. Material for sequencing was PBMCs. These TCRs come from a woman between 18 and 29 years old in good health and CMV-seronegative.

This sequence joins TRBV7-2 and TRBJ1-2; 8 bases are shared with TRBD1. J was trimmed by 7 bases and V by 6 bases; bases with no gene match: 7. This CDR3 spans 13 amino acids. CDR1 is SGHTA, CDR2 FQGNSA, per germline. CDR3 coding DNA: TGTGCCAGCAGACCAGACAGGGGCAGTGGCTACACCTTC. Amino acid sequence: CASRPDRGSGYTF.

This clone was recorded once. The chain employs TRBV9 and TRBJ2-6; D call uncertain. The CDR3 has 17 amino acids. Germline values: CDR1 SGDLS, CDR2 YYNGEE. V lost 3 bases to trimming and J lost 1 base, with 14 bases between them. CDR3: CASSDSRQRSGANVLTF. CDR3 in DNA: TGTGCCAGCAGCGATTCGCGCCAGAGGTCTGGGGCCAACGTCCTGACTTTC.

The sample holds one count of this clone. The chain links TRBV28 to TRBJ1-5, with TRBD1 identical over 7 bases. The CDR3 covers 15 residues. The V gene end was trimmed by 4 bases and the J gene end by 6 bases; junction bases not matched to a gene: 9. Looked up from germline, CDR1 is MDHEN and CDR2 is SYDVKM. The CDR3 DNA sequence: TGTGCCAGCAGTTCCCCGGCAGGGGGAGGTCAGCCCCAGCATTTT. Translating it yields CASSSPAGGGQPQHF. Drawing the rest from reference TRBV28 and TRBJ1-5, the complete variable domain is DVKVTQSSRYLVKRTGEKVFLECVQDMDHENMFWYRQDPGLGLRLIYFSYDVKMKEKGDIPEGYSVSREKKERFSLILESASTNQTSMYLCASSSPAGGGQPQHFGDGTRLSIL.

The CDR3 protein is CASKIGGAEGEVGYTF. The CDR3 DNA is TGTGCCAGCAAAATAGGGGGCGCGGAGGGCGAGGTTGGCTACACCTTC. V usage is TRBV28 and J usage is TRBJ1-2, with 7 bases identical to TRBD1. The germline V gene encodes CDR1 MDHEN and CDR2 SYDVKM. The CDR3 consists of 16 residues. V lost 7 bases, J lost 7 bases, and 18 bases stayed unmatched.

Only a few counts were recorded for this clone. CDR3 region: CASSLAGTSGSSYEQYF. Here the CDR3 DNA reads TGCGCCAGCAGCTTGGCCGGGACTAGCGGGAGCTCCTACGAGCAGTACTTC. This chain uses TRBV5-1 with TRBJ2-7, with 14 bases fitting TRBD2. Germline-derived CDR1 and CDR2 are SGHRS and YFSETQ. CDR3 length: 17 amino acids. V shed 0 bases and J 0 bases; nucleotides not matched to a gene: 2. The complete variable domain, with remaining parts taken from reference TRBV5-1 and TRBJ2-7, reads KAGVTQTPRYLIKTRGQQVTLSCSPISGHRSVSWYQQTPGQGLQFLFEYFSETQRNKGNFPGRFSGRQFSNSRSEMNVSTLELGDSALYLCASSLAGTSGSSYEQYFGPGTRLTVT.

The CDR3 DNA sequence: TGTGCCAGCAGCTCAACGACTAGCGGGACCGGAGTGGATACGCAGTATTTT. Encoded protein: CASSSTTSGTGVDTQYF. The J gene is TRBJ2-3, the V gene TRBV7-2, with 11 bases that match TRBD2. The CDR3 is made up of 17 amino acids. CDR1 is SGHTA and CDR2 is FQGNSA in the germline V gene. V shed 4 bases and J 6 bases; nucleotides not matched to a gene: 12. Looking up the rest from reference TRBV7-2 and TRBJ2-3 gives the full variable domain: GAGVSQSPSNKVTEKGKDVELRCDPISGHTALYWYRQSLGQGLEFLIYFQGNSAPDKSGLPSDRFSAERTGGSVSTLTIQRTQQEDSAVYLCASSSTTSGTGVDTQYFGPGTRLTVL.

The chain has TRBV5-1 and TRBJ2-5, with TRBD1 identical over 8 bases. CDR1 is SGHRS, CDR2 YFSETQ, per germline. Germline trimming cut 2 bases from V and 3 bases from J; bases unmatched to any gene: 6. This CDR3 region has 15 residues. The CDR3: CASSLGQGLKETQYF. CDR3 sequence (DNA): TGCGCCAGCAGCTTAGGACAGGGTCTAAAAGAGACCCAGTACTTC.

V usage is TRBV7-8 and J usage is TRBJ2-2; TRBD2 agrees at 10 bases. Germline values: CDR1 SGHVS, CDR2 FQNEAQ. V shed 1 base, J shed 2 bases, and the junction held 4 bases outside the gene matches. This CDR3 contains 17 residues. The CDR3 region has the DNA TGTGCCAGCAGCTTAGGGCTAGCGGGAGTCAACACCGGGGAGCTGTTTTTT. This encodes CASSLGLAGVNTGELFF.